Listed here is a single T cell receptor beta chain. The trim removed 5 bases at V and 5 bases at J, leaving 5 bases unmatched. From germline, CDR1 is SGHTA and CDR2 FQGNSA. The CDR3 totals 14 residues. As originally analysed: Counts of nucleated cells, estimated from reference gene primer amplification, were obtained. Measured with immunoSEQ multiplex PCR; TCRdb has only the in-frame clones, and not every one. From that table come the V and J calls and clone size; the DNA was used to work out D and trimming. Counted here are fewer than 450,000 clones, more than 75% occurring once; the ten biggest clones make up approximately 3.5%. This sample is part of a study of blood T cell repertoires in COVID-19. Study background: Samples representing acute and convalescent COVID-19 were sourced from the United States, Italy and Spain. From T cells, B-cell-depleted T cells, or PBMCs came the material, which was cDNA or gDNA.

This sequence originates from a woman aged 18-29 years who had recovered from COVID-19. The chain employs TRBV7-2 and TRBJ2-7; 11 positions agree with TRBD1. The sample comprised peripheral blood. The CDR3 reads CASSPDRGPNEQYV. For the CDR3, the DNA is TGTGCCAGCAGCCCGGACAGGGGGCCAAACGAGCAGTACGTC.